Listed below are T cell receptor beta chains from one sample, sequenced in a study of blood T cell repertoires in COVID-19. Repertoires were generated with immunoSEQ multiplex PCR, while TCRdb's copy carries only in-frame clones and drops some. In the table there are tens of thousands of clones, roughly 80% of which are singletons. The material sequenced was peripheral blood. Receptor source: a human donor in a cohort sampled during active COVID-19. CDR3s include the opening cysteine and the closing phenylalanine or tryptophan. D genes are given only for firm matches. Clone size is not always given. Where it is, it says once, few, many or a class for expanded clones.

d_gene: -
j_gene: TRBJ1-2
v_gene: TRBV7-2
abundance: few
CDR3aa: CASSLAPRGAGTF
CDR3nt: TGTGCCAGCAGCTTAGCGCCTCGGGGAGCAGGCACCTTC

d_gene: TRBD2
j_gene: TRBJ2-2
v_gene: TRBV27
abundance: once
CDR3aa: CASRRGRANTGELFF
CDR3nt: TGTGCCAGCAGACGGGGGAGGGCGAACACCGGGGAGCTGTTTTTT

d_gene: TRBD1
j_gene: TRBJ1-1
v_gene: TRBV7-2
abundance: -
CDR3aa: CASSFQGALTEAFF
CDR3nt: TGTGCCAGCAGCTTCCAGGGGGCTTTGACTGAAGCTTTCTTT

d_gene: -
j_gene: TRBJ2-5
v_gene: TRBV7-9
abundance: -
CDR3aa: CASQASQETQYF
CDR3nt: TGTGCCAGCCAAGCGAGCCAAGAGACCCAGTACTTC

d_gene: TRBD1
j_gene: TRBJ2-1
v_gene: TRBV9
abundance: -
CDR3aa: CASSSGQWYNEQFF
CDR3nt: TGTGCCAGCAGTTCGGGACAGTGGTACAATGAGCAGTTCTTC

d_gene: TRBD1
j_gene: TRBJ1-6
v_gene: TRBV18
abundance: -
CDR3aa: CASSGQGVNSPLHF
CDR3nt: TGTGCCAGCTCGGGGCAGGGGGTGAATTCACCCCTCCACTTT

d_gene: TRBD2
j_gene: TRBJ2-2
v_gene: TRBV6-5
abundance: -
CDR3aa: CASSYSTSGGTGELFF
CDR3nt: TGTGCCAGCAGTTACAGTACTAGCGGGGGCACCGGGGAGCTGTTTTTT

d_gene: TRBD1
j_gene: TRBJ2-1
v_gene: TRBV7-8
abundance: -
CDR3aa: CASSLASRTGDEQFF
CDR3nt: TGTGCCAGCAGCTTAGCGAGTAGGACAGGGGATGAGCAGTTCTTC

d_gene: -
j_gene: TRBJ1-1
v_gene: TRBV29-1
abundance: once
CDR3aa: CSVNRANTEAFF
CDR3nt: TGCAGCGTTAACAGGGCGAACACTGAAGCTTTCTTT

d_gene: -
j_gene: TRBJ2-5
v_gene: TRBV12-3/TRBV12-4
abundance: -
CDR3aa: CASSFGQTQYF
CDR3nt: TGTGCCAGCAGTTTTGGCCAAACCCAGTACTTC

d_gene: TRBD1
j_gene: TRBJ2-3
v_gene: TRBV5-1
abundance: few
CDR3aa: CASLETGATDTQYF
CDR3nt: TGCGCCAGCTTAGAAACAGGGGCCACAGATACGCAGTATTTT

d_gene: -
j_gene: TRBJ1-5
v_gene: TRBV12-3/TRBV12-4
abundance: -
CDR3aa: CASRLTEPQHF
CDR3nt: TGTGCCAGCAGGCTGACAGAGCCCCAGCATTTT

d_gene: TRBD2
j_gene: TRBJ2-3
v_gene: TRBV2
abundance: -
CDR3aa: CASAGLAFTDTQYF
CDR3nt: TGTGCCAGCGCGGGACTAGCCTTCACAGATACGCAGTATTTT

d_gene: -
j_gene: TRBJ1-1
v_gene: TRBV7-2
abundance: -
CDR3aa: CASSLGGHPNTEAFF
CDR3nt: TGTGCCAGCAGCTTGGGAGGGCATCCGAACACTGAAGCTTTCTTT

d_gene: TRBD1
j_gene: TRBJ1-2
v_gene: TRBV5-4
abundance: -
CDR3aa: CASNKDTRQGAGYTF
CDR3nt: TGTGCCAGCAACAAGGACACCCGACAGGGAGCAGGCTACACCTTC

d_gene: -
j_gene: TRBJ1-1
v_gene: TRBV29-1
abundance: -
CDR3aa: CSVQGVKNTEAFF
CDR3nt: TGCAGCGTTCAGGGCGTGAAGAACACTGAAGCTTTCTTT

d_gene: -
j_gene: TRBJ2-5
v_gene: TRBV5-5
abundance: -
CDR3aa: CASSAGNPETQYF
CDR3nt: TGTGCCAGCAGCGCCGGGAACCCAGAGACCCAGTACTTC

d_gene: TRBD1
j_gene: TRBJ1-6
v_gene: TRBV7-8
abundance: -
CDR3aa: CASSLGTGNNSPLHF
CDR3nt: TGTGCCAGCAGCCTGGGGACAGGCAACAATTCACCCCTCCACTTT

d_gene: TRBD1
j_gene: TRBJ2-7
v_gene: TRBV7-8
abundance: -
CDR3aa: CASSARQGLDEQYF
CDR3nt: TGTGCCAGCAGCGCACGACAGGGCTTGGACGAGCAGTACTTC

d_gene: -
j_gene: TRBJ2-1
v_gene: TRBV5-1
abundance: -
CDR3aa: CASSLRINEQFF
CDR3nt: TGCGCCAGCAGCCTGCGTATCAATGAGCAGTTCTTC

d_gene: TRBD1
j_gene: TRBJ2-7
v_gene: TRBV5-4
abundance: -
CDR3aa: CASSAGTGGIYEQYF
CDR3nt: TGTGCCAGCAGCGCGGGGACAGGGGGCATCTACGAGCAGTACTTC

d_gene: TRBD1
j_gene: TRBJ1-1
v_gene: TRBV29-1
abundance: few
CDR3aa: CSATTGIDTEAFF
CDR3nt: TGCAGCGCTACGACAGGGATTGACACTGAAGCTTTCTTT

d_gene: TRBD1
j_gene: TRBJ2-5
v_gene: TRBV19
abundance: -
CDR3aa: CASSRNRGETQYF
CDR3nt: TGTGCCAGTAGTAGAAACAGGGGTGAGACCCAGTACTTC

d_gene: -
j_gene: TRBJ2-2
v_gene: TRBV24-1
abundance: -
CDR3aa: CATSDPTGNANTGELFF
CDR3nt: TGTGCCACCAGTGATCCCACGGGAAACGCGAACACCGGGGAGCTGTTTTTT

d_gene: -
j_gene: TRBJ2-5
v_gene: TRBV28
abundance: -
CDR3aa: CASSLRGGHIETQYF
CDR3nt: TGTGCCAGCAGTTTGAGGGGGGGGCATATAGAGACCCAGTACTTC

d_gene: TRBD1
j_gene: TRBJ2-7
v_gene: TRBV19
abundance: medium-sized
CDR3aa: CASSLSGTASSYEQYF
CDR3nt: TGTGCCAGTAGTCTCTCTGGGACAGCAAGCTCCTACGAGCAGTACTTC

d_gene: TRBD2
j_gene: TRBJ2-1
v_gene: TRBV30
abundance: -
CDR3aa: CAWRFGLADYNEQFF
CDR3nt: TGTGCCTGGAGGTTTGGGCTAGCGGATTACAATGAGCAGTTCTTC

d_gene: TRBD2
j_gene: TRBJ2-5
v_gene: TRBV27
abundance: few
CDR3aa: CASKRLAGGQETQYF
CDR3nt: TGTGCCAGCAAAAGATTAGCGGGGGGGCAAGAGACCCAGTACTTC

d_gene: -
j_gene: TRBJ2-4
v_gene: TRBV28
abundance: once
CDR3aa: CASSFRSLAKNIQYF
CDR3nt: TGTGCCAGCAGTTTTCGGTCCCTAGCCAAAAACATTCAGTACTTC

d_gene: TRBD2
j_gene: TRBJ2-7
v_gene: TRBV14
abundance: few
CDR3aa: CASSRGLAWRYEQYF
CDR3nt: TGTGCCAGCAGCCGTGGACTAGCGTGGCGATACGAGCAGTACTTC

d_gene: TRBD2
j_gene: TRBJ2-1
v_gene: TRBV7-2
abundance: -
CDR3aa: CASSPGTSRQNEQFF
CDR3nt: TGTGCCAGCAGCCCCGGGACTAGCAGACAAAATGAGCAGTTCTTC

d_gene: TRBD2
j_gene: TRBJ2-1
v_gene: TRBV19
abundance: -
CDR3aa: CASSPRGLAGDANEQFF
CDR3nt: TGTGCCAGTAGTCCGAGGGGACTAGCGGGAGACGCCAATGAGCAGTTCTTC

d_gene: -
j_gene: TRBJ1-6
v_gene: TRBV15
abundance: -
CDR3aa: CATSREQPNSPLHF
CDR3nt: TGTGCCACCAGCAGGGAACAGCCGAATTCACCCCTCCACTTT

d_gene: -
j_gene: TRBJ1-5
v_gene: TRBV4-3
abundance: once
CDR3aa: CASSQDLGSRWQPQHF
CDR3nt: TGCGCCAGCAGCCAAGATCTGGGCAGTAGGTGGCAGCCCCAGCATTTT

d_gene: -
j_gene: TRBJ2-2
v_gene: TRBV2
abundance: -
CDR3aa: CASSVSGGSGELFF
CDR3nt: TGTGCCAGCAGTGTATCCGGGGGAAGCGGGGAGCTGTTTTTT

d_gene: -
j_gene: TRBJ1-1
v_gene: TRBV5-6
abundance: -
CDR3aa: CASSEQGPNTETFF
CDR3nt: TGTGCCAGCAGCGAACAGGGCCCCAACACTGAAACTTTCTTT

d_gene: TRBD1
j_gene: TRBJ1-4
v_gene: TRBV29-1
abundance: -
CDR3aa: CSVEPTGDEKLFF
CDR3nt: TGCAGCGTTGAACCGACAGGGGATGAAAAACTGTTTTTT

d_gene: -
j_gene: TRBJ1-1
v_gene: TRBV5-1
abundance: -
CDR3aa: CASSLQSTANTEAFF
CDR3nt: TGCGCCAGCAGCCTTCAATCGACAGCAAACACTGAAGCTTTCTTT

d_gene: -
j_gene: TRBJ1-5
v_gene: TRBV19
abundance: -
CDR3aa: CASSRQGQTSNQPQHF
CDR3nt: TGTGCCAGTAGCCGGCAAGGACAGACAAGCAATCAGCCCCAGCATTTT

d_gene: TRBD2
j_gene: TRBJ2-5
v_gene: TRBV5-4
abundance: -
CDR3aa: CASSLGAGDGQETQYF
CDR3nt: TGTGCCAGCAGCTTGGGAGCGGGAGATGGGCAAGAGACCCAGTACTTC

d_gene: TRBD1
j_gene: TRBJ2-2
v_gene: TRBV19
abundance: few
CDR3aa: CASNAGQGLAGELFF
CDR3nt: TGTGCCAGTAACGCTGGACAGGGGCTCGCCGGGGAGCTGTTTTTT

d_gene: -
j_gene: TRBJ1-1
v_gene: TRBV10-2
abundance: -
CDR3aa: CASSELTGAEAFF
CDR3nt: TGCGCCAGCAGTGAGTTGACGGGGGCTGAAGCTTTCTTT

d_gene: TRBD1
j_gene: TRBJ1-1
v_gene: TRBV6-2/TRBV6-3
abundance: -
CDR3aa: CASSYPQGQGNTEAFF
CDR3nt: TGTGCCAGCAGTTACCCCCAGGGACAGGGGAACACTGAAGCTTTCTTT

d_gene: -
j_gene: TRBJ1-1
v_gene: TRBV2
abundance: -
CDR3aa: CASSVGRGNTEAFF
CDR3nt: TGTGCCAGCAGTGTCGGCAGGGGGAACACTGAAGCTTTCTTT

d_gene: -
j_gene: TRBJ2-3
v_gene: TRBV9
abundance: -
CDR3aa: CASSVGRVTDTQYF
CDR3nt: TGTGCCAGCAGCGTAGGGAGGGTTACAGATACGCAGTATTTT